This T cell receptor beta chain was documented in a study of blood T cell repertoires in COVID-19. Study at large: The origin of the acute and convalescent COVID-19 samples was the United States, Italy and Spain.

This table comes from immunoSEQ multiplex PCR, and its TCRdb copy is limited to in-frame clones, with some not included. The table lists 300,000 to 450,000 clones, around 85% of them singletons. Looked up from germline, CDR1 is LGHNA and CDR2 is YNFKEQ. The CDR3 spans 15 residues. V was clipped by 1 base and J by 0 bases, with 8 bases between them. This sequence originates from a woman under 30 with acute or convalescent COVID-19. What was sequenced was peripheral blood. J is TRBJ2-3 and V is TRBV4-2, with D perhaps TRBD1 (5 bases). The CDR3 spells CASSQGQSSTDTQYF. CDR3 in DNA: TGTGCCAGCAGCCAAGGACAGTCTAGCACAGATACGCAGTATTTT.